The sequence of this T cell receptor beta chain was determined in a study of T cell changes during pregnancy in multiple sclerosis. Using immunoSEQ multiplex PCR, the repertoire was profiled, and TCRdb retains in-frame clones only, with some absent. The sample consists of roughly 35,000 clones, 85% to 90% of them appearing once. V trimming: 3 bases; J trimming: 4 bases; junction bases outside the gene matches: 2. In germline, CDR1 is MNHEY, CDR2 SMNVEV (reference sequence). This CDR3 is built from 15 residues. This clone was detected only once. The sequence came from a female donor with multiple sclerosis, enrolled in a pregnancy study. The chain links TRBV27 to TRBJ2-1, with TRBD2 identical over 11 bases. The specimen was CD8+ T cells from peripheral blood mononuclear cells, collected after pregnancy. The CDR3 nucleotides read TGTGCCAGCAGTTTGGGGACTAGCGGTTACAATGAGCAGTTCTTC. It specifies CASSLGTSGYNEQFF.